Sequencing of this T cell receptor (beta chain) was carried out in a study of blood T cell repertoires in COVID-19. Study at large: The cDNA or gDNA used as material had been derived from T cells, B-cell-depleted T cells, or PBMCs.

Per the germline V gene, CDR1 is SGHDN and CDR2 is FVKESK. The CDR3 consists of 18 residues. V shed 0 bases and J shed 2 bases, with 17 bases lying between them. Source study methods: It was from reference gene primer amplification that nucleated cell counts were estimated. Clones were read by immunoSEQ multiplex PCR, and TCRdb kept only the in-frame ones, dropping some. From that table come the V and J calls and clone size; the DNA was used to work out D and trimming. Here the sample spans around 78,000 clones, roughly 86% being singletons. V gene TRBV14 combines with J gene TRBJ1-5, with a weak D call TRBD1 (5 bases). The source is a woman aged 60-75 years with acute or convalescent COVID-19. The sequenced sample consisted of peripheral blood. The CDR3 spells CASSQDWGREGGNQPQHF. For the CDR3, the DNA is TGTGCCAGCAGCCAAGATTGGGGGAGGGAGGGAGGCAATCAGCCCCAGCATTTT.